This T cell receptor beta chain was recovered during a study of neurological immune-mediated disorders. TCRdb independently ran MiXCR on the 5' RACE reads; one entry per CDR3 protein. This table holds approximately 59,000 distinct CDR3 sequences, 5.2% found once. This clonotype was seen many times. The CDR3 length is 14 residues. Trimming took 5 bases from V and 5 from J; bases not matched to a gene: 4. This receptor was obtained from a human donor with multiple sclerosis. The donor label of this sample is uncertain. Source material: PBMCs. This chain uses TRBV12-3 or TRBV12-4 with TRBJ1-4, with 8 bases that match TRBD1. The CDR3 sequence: CASSIRDRNEKLFF. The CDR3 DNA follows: TGTGCCAGCAGTATTAGGGACAGGAATGAAAAACTGTTTTTT.